This entry describes one T cell receptor beta chain. CDR3 size: 13 residues. Trimming took 3 bases from V and 3 from J; bases not matched to a gene: 2. Germline V lookup: CDR1 MDHEN, CDR2 SYDVKM. This sample is drawn from a study of OX40 agonist ivuxolimab in advanced cancers. Whole-study context: The patients received ivuxolimab by intravenous route every 2 weeks at 0.01 to 10 mg/kg.

Sequencing used immunoSEQ multiplex PCR; TCRdb keeps in-frame clones, though not all of them. The data show roughly 86,000 clones, 80% to 95% seen once. The specimen comprised CD4+ or CD8+ T cells sorted from blood, sampled in a trial of the OX40 agonist ivuxolimab. This sequence was found in an adult with an advanced solid tumor such as melanoma, head and neck, liver or kidney cancer. The J gene is TRBJ2-7, the V gene TRBV28; 7 bases fit TRBD1. The CDR3 spells CASSFPGGYEQYF. CDR3 DNA sequence: TGTGCCAGCAGTTTTCCAGGGGGCTACGAGCAGTACTTC.